The 9 T cell receptor beta chains given below trace back to one sample, sequenced in a study of T cells after posttransplantation cyclophosphamide. TCRdb keeps only in-frame clones here, not all; method: immunoSEQ multiplex PCR. The sample comprises approximately 20,000 clones, about 90% of which are singletons, and about 7% rests with the top ten. A marrow graft followed busulfan-fludarabine conditioning, with cyclophosphamide on days +3 and +4. Sequenced material: PBMCs, taken after allogeneic stem cell transplant with posttransplant cyclophosphamide. The receptors derive from a female patient in her thirties or forties who received an allogeneic stem cell transplant from a related donor, was CMV-positive, and had no GVHD. Part of the T cell pool may stem from the graft donor.

The chain carries TRBV27 and TRBJ2-1; TRBD1 agrees at 9 bases. The CDR3 has 19 residues. V was clipped by 5 bases and J by 1 base; unmatched bases: 15. The V gene's germline CDR1 is MNHEY and CDR2 SMNVEV (reference sequence). The CDR3 loop reads CASSPLPLPGQGSYNEQFF. Here the CDR3 DNA reads TGTGCCAGCAGTCCCTTGCCCCTTCCGGGACAGGGTTCCTACAATGAGCAGTTCTTC.

The chain recombines TRBV5-4 with TRBJ2-1; weak D call: TRBD1 (5 bases). Germline values: CDR1 SGHNT, CDR2 YYREEE (reference sequence). This CDR3 region has 17 residues. Trimming took 3 bases from V and 9 from J, leaving 25 bases between them. DNA of the CDR3: TGTGCCAGCAGCTCGGCCTCGCTTAAGGGGTCGATCAGTGAGCAGTTCTTC. Encoded protein: CASSSASLKGSISEQFF.

The CDR3 coding sequence is TGTGCCAGCAGCTCCCGGGTCCAGAACACCGGGGAGCTGTTTTTT. Translation gives CASSSRVQNTGELFF. The chain is built from TRBV27 and TRBJ2-2, with D uncertain. This CDR3 comprises 15 residues. V was shortened by 6 bases and J by 1 base, with 12 bases between the two germline ends. Germline assignment: CDR1 MNHEY and CDR2 SMNVEV (reference sequence).

The table lists this clone with a count of one. The rearrangement uses TRBV5-4 and TRBJ2-7; D is perhaps TRBD2 (6 bases). The CDR3 has 16 residues. V shed 3 bases and J shed 5 bases, with 21 bases lying between them. CDR1 and CDR2 (germline): SGHNT, YYREEE (reference sequence). The CDR3 coding sequence is TGTGCCAGCAGCTGGGGAGCTAGCGCACCTAAAGACGAGCAGTACTTC. Translated, it gives CASSWGASAPKDEQYF.

J is TRBJ2-3 and V is TRBV5-1; 9 bases are a match to TRBD2. The germline V gene has CDR1 SGHRS and CDR2 YFSETQ. After removal of 4 bases from V and 2 bases from J, the junction contained 5 bases not matched to a gene. This CDR3 is 15 amino acids long. This CDR3 is CASSVRTSDTDTQYF. The CDR3 DNA sequence: TGCGCCAGCAGCGTGAGGACTAGCGACACAGATACGCAGTATTTT. The entire variable domain, with the rest obtained from reference TRBV5-1 and TRBJ2-3, is as follows: KAGVTQTPRYLIKTRGQQVTLSCSPISGHRSVSWYQQTPGQGLQFLFEYFSETQRNKGNFPGRFSGRQFSNSRSEMNVSTLELGDSALYLCASSVRTSDTDTQYFGPGTRLTVL.

This CDR3 reads CARHIEDTLGQPQHF. CDR3 coding DNA: TGTGCCAGACACATAGAGGACACCCTCGGGCAGCCCCAGCATTTT. The V call is TRBV5-3, the J call TRBJ1-5; the D gene is possibly TRBD1 (5 bases). TRBV5-3 is an ORF, with its function uncertain. The CDR3 has 15 amino acids. With 7 bases removed from V and 7 bases from J, the gap between germline ends came to 21 bases.

The rearrangement links TRBV27 to TRBJ1-2, with TRBD1 as a possible D gene (5 bases). Germline values: CDR1 MNHEY, CDR2 SMNVEV (reference sequence). There are 15 residues in the CDR3. Trimming removed 5 bases from V and 0 bases from J, with 13 bases in between. The CDR3 nucleotides read TGTGCCAGCAGTCCCTGGGGGGTAGCTAACTATGGCTACACCTTC. As protein: CASSPWGVANYGYTF.

The genes are TRBV5-1 and TRBJ1-4; D unclear. The CDR3 runs to 13 residues. Germline V gives CDR1 SGHRS, CDR2 YFSETQ. With 4 bases removed from V and 3 bases from J, the gap between germline ends came to 7 bases. This CDR3 reads CASSPGSNEKLFF. The CDR3 DNA is TGCGCCAGCAGCCCCGGGTCTAATGAAAAACTGTTTTTT.

J is TRBJ1-2 and V is TRBV7-2, with 8 bases fitting TRBD1. The CDR3 length is 14 residues. CDR1 SGHTA and CDR2 FQGNSA come from the germline V gene. Trimming cost V 4 bases and J 4 bases; bases outside gene matches: 5. CDR3 sequence reads: CASSSDRVGYGYTF. CDR3 DNA sequence: TGTGCCAGCAGCTCGGACAGGGTGGGCTATGGCTACACCTTC. The whole variable domain, filled in from reference TRBV7-2 and TRBJ1-2, reads GAGVSQSPSNKVTEKGKDVELRCDPISGHTALYWYRQSLGQGLEFLIYFQGNSAPDKSGLPSDRFSAERTGGSVSTLTIQRTQQEDSAVYLCASSSDRVGYGYTFGSGTRLTVV.